A single sample is the source of the 32 T cell receptor beta chains below, sequenced in a study of blood T cells in healthy people across ages. The authors ran a second PCR of about 7 to 11 cycles using a sample-barcoded 5' primer and a J-beta primer mix. From the 5' RACE reads, TCRdb called clonotypes with MiXCR, one entry per CDR3 protein. The table records just over 1 million distinct CDR3 sequences, 40% to 50% of them present only once. Sequenced: blood. The receptors originated from an older woman in good health.

The V call is TRBV5-1, the J call TRBJ2-1; 10 bases agree with TRBD1. CDR3 length: 15 residues. Germline V gives CDR1 SGHRS, CDR2 YFSETQ. After removal of 2 bases from V and 5 bases from J, the junction contained 4 bases not matched to a gene. In nucleotides, the CDR3 is TGCGCCAGCAGCTTACCTGGGACAGGGGACAATGAGCAGTTCTTC. It is translated as CASSLPGTGDNEQFF. Looking up the rest from reference TRBV5-1 and TRBJ2-1 gives the full variable domain: KAGVTQTPRYLIKTRGQQVTLSCSPISGHRSVSWYQQTPGQGLQFLFEYFSETQRNKGNFPGRFSGRQFSNSRSEMNVSTLELGDSALYLCASSLPGTGDNEQFFGPGTRLTVL.

V gene TRBV6-1 combines with J gene TRBJ2-5; 8 bases are a match to TRBD2. The V gene's germline CDR1 is MNHNS and CDR2 SASEGT. J lost 11 bases, V lost 6 bases, and 29 bases had no gene match. CDR3 size: 19 residues. CDR3 sequence reads: CASSPRMSGIASGYNEQYF. CDR3 DNA: TGTGCCAGCAGCCCAAGGATGTCCGGGATTGCTAGCGGGTACAATGAGCAGTACTTC.

The V call is TRBV12-3 or TRBV12-4, the J call TRBJ2-5; 8 nucleotides line up with TRBD1. J gave up 2 bases and V 8 bases, and 10 bases lay outside the gene matches. The CDR3 sequence is 15 residues long. The CDR3 is CASGQGATGQETQYF. The CDR3 coding sequence is TGTGCCAGCGGGCAGGGGGCTACGGGACAAGAGACCCAGTACTTC.

This chain links TRBV29-1 with TRBJ2-7; possibly TRBD2 for D (6 bases). This CDR3 contains 14 residues. The germline CDR1 and CDR2 sequences are SQVTM and ANQGSEA. V was clipped by 4 bases and J by 2 bases, with 15 bases between them. In DNA form, the CDR3 reads TGCAGCGTTGTCGGCGGGACCGCGCCCTACGAGCAGTACTTC. Residues: CSVVGGTAPYEQYF.

This clonotype has a handful of counts. The chain links TRBV7-9 to TRBJ2-2; 10 bases are a match to TRBD1. The V and J ends lost 10 bases and 7 bases, in that order; junction bases with no gene match: 18. CDR3 size: 17 residues. The germline CDR1 and CDR2 sequences are SEHNR and FQNEAQ (reference sequence). CDR3: CAIPARQRQGAVGELFF. In nucleotides, the CDR3 is TGTGCCATCCCGGCGAGGCAGCGACAGGGGGCTGTCGGGGAGCTGTTTTTT.

This chain links TRBV27 with TRBJ1-4, with 7 bases identical to TRBD1. The CDR3 is made up of 13 amino acids. CDR1 is MNHEY, CDR2 SMNVEV, per germline (reference sequence). The J segment lost 10 bases and the V segment lost 5 bases, leaving 7 bases of the junction unmatched. The CDR3 is CASSLPDRRKLFF. CDR3 DNA: TGTGCCAGCAGTCTACCGGACAGGCGAAAACTGTTTTTT.

The rearrangement uses TRBV5-6 and TRBJ1-6; D might be TRBD1 (6 bases). Germline loops: CDR1 SGHDT, CDR2 YYEEEE. Between the trimmed V and J ends, which lost 4 bases and 9 bases, there was a span of 17 bases. The CDR3 is 15 amino acids. The DNA for the CDR3 is TGTGCCAGCAGCCGGGCACGGGGGCTGGGTTCACCCCTCCACTTT. Translating it yields CASSRARGLGSPLHF.

The chain employs TRBV29-1 and TRBJ2-1; 11 bases agree with TRBD2. Germline CDR1 is SQVTM and CDR2 is ANQGSEA. V lost 4 bases, J lost 2 bases, and 7 bases stayed unmatched. The CDR3 covers 16 residues. The CDR3 is CSVGGKTSGTYNEQFF. CDR3 nucleotides: TGCAGCGTTGGTGGGAAGACTAGCGGGACCTACAATGAGCAGTTCTTC.

Comments on this clonotype: A much larger clone differs by one base, so this may be a read error. The genes are TRBV7-2 and TRBJ2-1; D may be TRBD2 (6 bases). Germline V gives CDR1 SGHTA, CDR2 FQGNSA. Trimming shortened V by 5 bases and J by 9 bases, and 23 bases separated the two germline ends. The CDR3 covers 16 residues. The CDR3 region has the DNA TGTGCCAGCAGCCTCCGGGCGGGACGGGGGTTCTCTGAGCAGTTCTTC. Protein product: CASSLRAGRGFSEQFF.

This clonotype has only a few counts. The rearrangement joins TRBV27 to TRBJ2-1, with 7 bases aligning to TRBD1. From germline, CDR1 is MNHEY and CDR2 SMNVEV (reference sequence). The CDR3 sequence is 14 residues long. V gave up 11 bases and J gave up 2 bases; unmatched junction bases: 9. Written as DNA, the CDR3 is TGTGCCTCAGCAGGGACAGCAACCTACAATGAGCAGTTCTTC. This gives the protein CASAGTATYNEQFF.

This clonotype came up a few times. This rearrangement joins TRBV6-1 to TRBJ2-7; D is unresolved. From germline, CDR1 is MNHNS and CDR2 SASEGT. This CDR3 is 12 amino acids long. V lost 3 bases and J 2 bases, leaving 5 bases between the germline ends. The CDR3 DNA sequence: TGTGCCAGCAGTGACGTTGCCTACGAGCAGTACTTC. It yields the protein CASSDVAYEQYF.

Only a few counts were recorded for this clonotype. This sequence joins TRBV4-1 and TRBJ2-3, with D unresolved. This CDR3 has 14 residues. From germline, CDR1 is MGHRA and CDR2 YSYEKL. Trimming stripped 3 bases from V and 4 bases from J, with 11 bases between. CDR3 residues: CASSHVLGPDTQYF. Here the CDR3 DNA reads TGCGCCAGCAGCCACGTCCTAGGCCCAGATACGCAGTATTTT.

This sequence joins TRBV18 and TRBJ2-7; D is undetermined. Deletions cut 3 bases from V and 0 bases from J, with 12 bases between. CDR1 is KGHSH, CDR2 LQKENI, per germline. There are 15 residues in the CDR3. Written as DNA, the CDR3 is TGTGCCAGCTCACCGCAGAGTGTTAGCTCCTACGAGCAGTACTTC. As protein: CASSPQSVSSYEQYF.

The CDR3 region is CASSQVQGPTEAFF. CDR3 bases: TGTGCCAGCAGCCAGGTACAGGGACCCACTGAAGCTTTCTTT. The chain carries TRBV7-9 and TRBJ1-1; D might be TRBD1 (6 bases). Germline loops: CDR1 SEHNR, CDR2 FQNEAQ (reference sequence). V lost 5 bases to trimming and J lost 4 bases, with 14 bases between them. The CDR3 sequence is 14 residues long.

The chain carries TRBV7-8 and TRBJ2-3; 10 bases are a match to TRBD2. V gave up 5 bases and J gave up 4 bases; unmatched junction bases: 12. The CDR3 runs to 17 residues. CDR1 is SGHVS and CDR2 is FQNEAQ in the germline V gene. This CDR3 is CASSPWTSGISADTQYF. The CDR3 DNA is TGTGCCAGCAGCCCGTGGACTAGCGGTATCAGTGCAGATACGCAGTATTTT. Looking up the rest from reference TRBV7-8 and TRBJ2-3 gives the full variable domain: GAGVSQSPRYKVAKRGQDVALRCDPISGHVSLFWYQQALGQGPEFLTYFQNEAQLDKSGLPSDRFFAERPEGSVSTLKIQRTQQEDSAVYLCASSPWTSGISADTQYFGPGTRLTVL.

This clonotype has more than one count but fewer than ten. V is TRBV3-1 and J is TRBJ2-7, with 13 bases identical to TRBD2. The CDR3 has 17 amino acids. CDR1 and CDR2 from the germline V gene are LGHDT and YNNKEL (reference sequence). Losses at the gene ends were 5 bases for V and 4 bases for J; bases not matched to a gene: 11. CDR3 in amino acids: CASSFRTGTSGEYEQYF. The CDR3 DNA follows: TGTGCCAGCAGCTTCCGCACCGGGACTAGCGGGGAATACGAGCAGTACTTC.

The chain has TRBV20-1 and TRBJ2-3; 7 bases agree with TRBD1. Germline assignment: CDR1 DFQATT and CDR2 SNEGSKA (reference sequence). The CDR3 spans 16 residues. With V trimmed by 4 bases and J by 6 bases, 16 bases remained unmatched. CDR3 nucleotide sequence: TGCAGTGCTATCGGGTCTACAGGGGCAACACTCGATACGCAGTATTTT. Translated, it gives CSAIGSTGATLDTQYF.

V gene TRBV28 combines with J gene TRBJ2-4, with 10 bases identical to TRBD1. The closer fit of TRBJ2-7 to the DNA end suggests the J call may be wrong. This CDR3 spans 15 amino acids. The germline gives CDR1 MDHEN, CDR2 SYDVKM. DNA for the CDR3: TGTGCCAGCAGTTCGGGACAGGGGCCACCCTACGAGCAGTACTTC. This translates into CASSSGQGPPYEQYF.

Remarks on this clonotype: At one end, the junction sequence differs from germline, possibly due to a read error. The CDR3 sequence is CASRQGPQETQYF. The CDR3, as DNA: TGTGCCAGCAGGCAAGGCCCCCAAGAGACCCAGTACTTC. This chain joins TRBV3-1 and TRBJ2-5; the D is unclear. This CDR3 spans 13 amino acids. The germline V gene has CDR1 LGHDT and CDR2 YNNKEL (reference sequence).

This clonotype was recorded at least ten times. This chain joins TRBV6-1 and TRBJ2-7, with D uncertain. Germline CDR1 reads MNHNS; CDR2 reads SASEGT. This CDR3 comprises 14 residues. Trimming left V 4 bases short and J 2 bases short, with 12 bases between. In DNA form, the CDR3 reads TGTGCCAGCAGTGCAGACGGTCCGACCTACGAGCAGTACTTC. Encoded protein: CASSADGPTYEQYF.

V gene TRBV7-9 combines with J gene TRBJ1-2; 7 bases map to TRBD1. Germline CDR1 reads SEHNR; CDR2 reads FQNEAQ (reference sequence). CDR3 length: 15 amino acids. V lost 1 base to trimming and J lost 3 bases; unmatched junction nucleotides: 5. In DNA, the CDR3 is TGTGCCAGCAGCTTAGGACCGGGACAGCACTATGGCTACACCTTC. Its protein product is CASSLGPGQHYGYTF.

The chain employs TRBV12-3 or TRBV12-4 and TRBJ2-5; 7 bases match TRBD2. With V trimmed by 1 base and J by 5 bases, 4 bases remained unmatched. The CDR3 is made up of 14 amino acids. This CDR3 is CASSLGEGTETQYF. The CDR3 DNA is TGTGCCAGCAGTTTAGGGGAGGGGACGGAGACCCAGTACTTC.

This clonotype was counted only a few times. The chain recombines TRBV12-3 or TRBV12-4 with TRBJ2-1; 7 bases line up with TRBD2. The CDR3 is 13 residues long. V trimming: 1 base; J trimming: 8 bases; junction bases outside the gene matches: 2. Here the CDR3 reads CASSLGLADEQFF. The DNA of the CDR3 is TGTGCCAGCAGTTTAGGACTAGCCGATGAGCAGTTCTTC.

This clonotype occurred a few times. This chain connects TRBV9 to TRBJ2-5, with 9 bases aligning to TRBD2. CDR1 SGDLS and CDR2 YYNGEE come from the germline V gene. The CDR3 totals 15 residues. Trimming cost V 0 bases and J 5 bases; bases outside gene matches: 5. CDR3: CASSVALSGSETQYF. For the CDR3, the DNA is TGTGCCAGCAGCGTAGCCCTTAGCGGGAGTGAGACCCAGTACTTC.

This chain joins TRBV7-8 and TRBJ2-2; perhaps D is TRBD1 or TRBD2 (5 bases each). The CDR3 is 16 residues long. V gave up 4 bases and J gave up 3 bases, with 15 bases separating them. CDR1 is SGHVS and CDR2 is FQNEAQ in the germline V gene. The chain's CDR3 is CASSWGPPVHTGELFF. In DNA, the CDR3 is TGTGCCAGCAGCTGGGGACCCCCTGTTCACACCGGGGAGCTGTTTTTT.

This clonotype was seen a handful of times. The chain combines TRBV12-3 or TRBV12-4 with TRBJ1-5; TRBD1 matches 9 bases. This CDR3 contains 15 residues. V shed 4 bases and J 1 base; nucleotides not matched to a gene: 2. CDR3 region: CASSSGTGSNQPQHF. CDR3 nucleotide sequence: TGTGCCAGCAGTTCCGGGACAGGGAGCAATCAGCCCCAGCATTTT.

The J gene is TRBJ1-2, the V gene TRBV10-3; the match to TRBD1 covers 8 bases. Germline V CDR1 and CDR2: ENHRY, SYGVKD. CDR3 size: 15 residues. V was pared by 4 bases and J by 6 bases, with 10 bases of the junction left unmatched. This CDR3 reads CAISAGQGSVDGYTF. Here the CDR3 DNA reads TGTGCCATCAGTGCCGGACAGGGTTCGGTCGATGGCTACACCTTC.

The rearrangement uses TRBV25-1 and TRBJ2-7; 9 bases align to TRBD1. Germline lookup yields CDR1 MGHDK and CDR2 SYGVNS. The CDR3 is 19 amino acids. The J segment lost 5 bases and the V segment lost 0 bases, leaving 17 bases of the junction unmatched. CDR3 sequence: CASSEYIGDRVIFTDEQYF. For the CDR3, the DNA is TGTGCCAGCAGTGAATATATCGGGGACAGGGTGATTTTTACAGACGAGCAGTACTTC.

This clonotype was detected a few times. J is TRBJ2-4 and V is TRBV20-1, with 8 bases that match TRBD2. The V gene end was trimmed by 5 bases and the J gene end by 4 bases; junction bases not matched to a gene: 7. CDR1 is DFQATT and CDR2 is SNEGSKA in the germline V gene (reference sequence). The CDR3 extends over 14 amino acids. CDR3 in amino acids: CSAASGLDKNIQYF. CDR3 sequence (DNA): TGCAGTGCTGCTTCGGGACTAGATAAAAACATTCAGTACTTC.

This clonotype occurred many times. The J gene is TRBJ1-2, the V gene TRBV4-1; D not certain. The ends were cut back, 0 bases at V and 0 bases at J, with 14 bases in the middle. This CDR3 comprises 17 residues. Germline lookup yields CDR1 MGHRA and CDR2 YSYEKL. The CDR3, as DNA: TGCGCCAGCAGCCAAGATGATGCAGCTCGAGCTAACTATGGCTACACCTTC. This gives the protein CASSQDDAARANYGYTF.

The chain is built from TRBV19 and TRBJ2-7; 9 positions agree with TRBD1. V trimming: 3 bases; J trimming: 6 bases; junction bases outside the gene matches: 12. CDR1 and CDR2 from the germline V gene are LNHDA and SQIVND (reference sequence). This CDR3 is built from 16 residues. The CDR3 nucleotides are TGTGCCAGTAGTATTCTACCGGGACAGGGACGAAGCGAGCAGTACTTC. It is translated as CASSILPGQGRSEQYF.

The sample holds a few counts of this clonotype. The rearrangement joins TRBV20-1 to TRBJ2-5, with D perhaps TRBD1 (6 bases). CDR1 is DFQATT and CDR2 is SNEGSKA in the germline V gene (reference sequence). The CDR3 has 13 amino acids. V was trimmed by 3 bases and J by 5 bases, leaving 13 bases between them. The CDR3 nucleotides read TGCAGTGCTAGTCGTGTGACAGGCGAGACCCAGTACTTC. This sequence encodes CSASRVTGETQYF.